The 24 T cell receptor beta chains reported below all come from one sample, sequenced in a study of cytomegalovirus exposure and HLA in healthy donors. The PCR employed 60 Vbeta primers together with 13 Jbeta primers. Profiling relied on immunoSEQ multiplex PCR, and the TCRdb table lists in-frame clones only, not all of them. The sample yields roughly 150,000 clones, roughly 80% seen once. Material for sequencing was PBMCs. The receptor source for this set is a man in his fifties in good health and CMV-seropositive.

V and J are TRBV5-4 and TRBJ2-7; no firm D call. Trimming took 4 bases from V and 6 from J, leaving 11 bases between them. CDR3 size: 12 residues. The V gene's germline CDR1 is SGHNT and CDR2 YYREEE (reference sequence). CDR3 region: CASSTDLAEQYF. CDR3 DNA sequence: TGTGCCAGCAGCACCGACTTGGCCGAGCAGTACTTC.

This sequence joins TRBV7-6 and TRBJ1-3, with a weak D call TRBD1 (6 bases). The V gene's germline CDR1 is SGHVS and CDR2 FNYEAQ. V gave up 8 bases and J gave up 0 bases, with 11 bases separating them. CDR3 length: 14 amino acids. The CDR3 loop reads CASGSDSSGNTIYF. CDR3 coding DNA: TGTGCCAGCGGGTCGGACAGCTCTGGAAACACCATATATTTT.

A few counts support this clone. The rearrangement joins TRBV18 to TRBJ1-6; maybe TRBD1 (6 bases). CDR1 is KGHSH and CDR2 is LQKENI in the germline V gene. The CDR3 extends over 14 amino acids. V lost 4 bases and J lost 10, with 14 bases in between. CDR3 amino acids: CASSLDSPPSPLHF. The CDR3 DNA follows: TGTGCCAGCTCACTGGACAGCCCGCCATCACCCCTCCACTTT.

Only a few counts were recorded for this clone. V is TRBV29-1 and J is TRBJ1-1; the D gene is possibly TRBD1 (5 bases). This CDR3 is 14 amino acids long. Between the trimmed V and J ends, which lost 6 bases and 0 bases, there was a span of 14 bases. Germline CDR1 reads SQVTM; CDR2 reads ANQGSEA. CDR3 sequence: CSVRAQGMNTEAFF. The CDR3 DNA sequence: TGCAGCGTCCGAGCCCAGGGTATGAACACTGAAGCTTTCTTT.

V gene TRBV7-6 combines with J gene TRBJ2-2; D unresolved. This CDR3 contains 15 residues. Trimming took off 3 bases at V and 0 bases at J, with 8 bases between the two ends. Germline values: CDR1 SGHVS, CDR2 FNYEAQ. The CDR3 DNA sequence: TGTGCCAGCAGCTTCAGCCTAGCGAACACCGGGGAGCTGTTTTTT. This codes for CASSFSLANTGELFF.

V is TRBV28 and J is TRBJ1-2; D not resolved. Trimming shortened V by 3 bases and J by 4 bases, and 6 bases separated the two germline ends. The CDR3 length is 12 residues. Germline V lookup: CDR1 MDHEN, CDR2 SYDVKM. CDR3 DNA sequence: TGTGCCAGCAGTTTCCAGTCCTATGGCTACACCTTC. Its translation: CASSFQSYGYTF.

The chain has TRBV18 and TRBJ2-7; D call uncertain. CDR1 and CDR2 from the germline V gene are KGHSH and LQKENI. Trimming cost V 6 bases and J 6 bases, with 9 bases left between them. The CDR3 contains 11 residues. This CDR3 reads CASSPTGEQYF. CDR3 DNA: TGTGCCAGCTCCCCCACTGGCGAGCAGTACTTC. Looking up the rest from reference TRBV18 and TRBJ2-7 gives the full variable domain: NAGVMQNPRHLVRRRGQEARLRCSPMKGHSHVYWYRQLPEEGLKFMVYLQKENIIDESGMPKERFSAEFPKEGPSILRIQQVVRGDSAAYFCASSPTGEQYFGPGTRLTVT.

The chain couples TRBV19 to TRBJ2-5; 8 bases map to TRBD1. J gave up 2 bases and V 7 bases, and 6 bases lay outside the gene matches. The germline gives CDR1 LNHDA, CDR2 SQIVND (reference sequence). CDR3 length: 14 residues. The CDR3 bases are TGTGCCAGTAACGACAGGGGCGGACAAGAGACCCAGTACTTC. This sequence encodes CASNDRGGQETQYF.

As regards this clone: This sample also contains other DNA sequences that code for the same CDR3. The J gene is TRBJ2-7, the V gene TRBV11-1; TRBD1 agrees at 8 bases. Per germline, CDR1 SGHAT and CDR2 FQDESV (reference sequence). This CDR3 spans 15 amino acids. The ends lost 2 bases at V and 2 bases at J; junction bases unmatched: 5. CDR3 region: CASSLSRTGTYEQYF. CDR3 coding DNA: TGTGCCAGCAGCTTATCGAGGACAGGGACCTACGAGCAGTACTTC. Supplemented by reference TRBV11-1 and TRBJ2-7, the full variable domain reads EAEVAQSPRYKITEKSQAVAFWCDPISGHATLYWYRQILGQGPELLVQFQDESVVDDSQLPKDRFSAERLKGVDSTLKIQPAELGDSAMYLCASSLSRTGTYEQYFGPGTRLTVT.

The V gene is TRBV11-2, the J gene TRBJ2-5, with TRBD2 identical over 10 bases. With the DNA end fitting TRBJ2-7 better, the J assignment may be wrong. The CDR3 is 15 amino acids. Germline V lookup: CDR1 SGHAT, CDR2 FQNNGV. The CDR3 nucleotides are TGTGCCAGCAGCCAAGCGGGACTAGCGACCTACGAGCAGTACTTC. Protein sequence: CASSQAGLATYEQYF.

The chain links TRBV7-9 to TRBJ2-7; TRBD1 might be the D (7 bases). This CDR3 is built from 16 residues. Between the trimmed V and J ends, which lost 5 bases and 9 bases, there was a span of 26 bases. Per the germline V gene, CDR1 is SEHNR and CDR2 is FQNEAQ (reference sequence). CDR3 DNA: TGTGCCAGCAGCCCGCTGGAGGGACAGACCTCCTGGGGGCAGTACTTC. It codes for CASSPLEGQTSWGQYF.

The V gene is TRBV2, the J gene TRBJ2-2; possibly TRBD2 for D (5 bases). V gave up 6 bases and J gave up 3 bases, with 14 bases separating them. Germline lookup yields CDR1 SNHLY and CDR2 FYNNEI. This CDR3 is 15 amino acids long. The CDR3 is CASSGVRADTGELFF. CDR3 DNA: TGTGCCAGCAGCGGGGTGAGGGCAGACACCGGGGAGCTGTTTTTT.

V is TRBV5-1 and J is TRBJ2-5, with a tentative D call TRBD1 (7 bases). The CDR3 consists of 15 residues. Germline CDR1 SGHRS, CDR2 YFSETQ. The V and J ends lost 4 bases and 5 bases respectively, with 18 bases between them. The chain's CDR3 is CASSPLEGARETQYF. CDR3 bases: TGCGCCAGCAGCCCTCTGGAGGGGGCAAGGGAGACCCAGTACTTC.

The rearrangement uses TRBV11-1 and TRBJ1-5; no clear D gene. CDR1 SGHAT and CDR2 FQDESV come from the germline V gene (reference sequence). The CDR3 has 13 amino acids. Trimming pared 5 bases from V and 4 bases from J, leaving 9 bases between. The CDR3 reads CASSQTDNQPQHF. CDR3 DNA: TGTGCCAGCAGCCAAACTGATAATCAGCCCCAGCATTTT.

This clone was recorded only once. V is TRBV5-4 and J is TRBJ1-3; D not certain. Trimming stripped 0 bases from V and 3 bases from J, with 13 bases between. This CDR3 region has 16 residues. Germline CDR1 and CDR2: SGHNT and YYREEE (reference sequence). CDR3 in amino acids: CASSLGGMIGGNTIYF. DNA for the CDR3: TGTGCCAGCAGCTTGGGAGGGATGATAGGTGGAAACACCATATATTTT.

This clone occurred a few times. This CDR3 reads CASQLTGGLDQPQHF. In nucleotides, the CDR3 is TGCGCCAGCCAGCTCACAGGGGGATTGGATCAGCCCCAGCATTTT. The rearrangement uses TRBV5-1 and TRBJ1-5; 8 nucleotides agree with TRBD1. J gave up 5 bases and V 7 bases, and 11 bases lay outside the gene matches. The germline V gene has CDR1 SGHRS and CDR2 YFSETQ. The length of the CDR3 is 15 residues.

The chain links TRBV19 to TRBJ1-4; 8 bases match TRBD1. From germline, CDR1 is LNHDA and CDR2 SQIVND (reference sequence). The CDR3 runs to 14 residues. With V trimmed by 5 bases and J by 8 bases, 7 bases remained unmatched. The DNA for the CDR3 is TGTGCCAGTAGTGTCGGACAGGGAAGAGAAAAACTGTTTTTT. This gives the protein CASSVGQGREKLFF.

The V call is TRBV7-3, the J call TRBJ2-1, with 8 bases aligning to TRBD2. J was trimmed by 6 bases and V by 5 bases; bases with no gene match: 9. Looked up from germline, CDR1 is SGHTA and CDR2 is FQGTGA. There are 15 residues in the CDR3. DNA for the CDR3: TGTGCCAGCAGCCCCCCCGGGGGGGCGGTCAATGAGCAGTTCTTC. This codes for CASSPPGGAVNEQFF.

This CDR3 reads CASSLGAIGNSPLHF. The DNA for the CDR3 is TGTGCCAGCAGCTTGGGAGCGATAGGGAATTCACCCCTCCACTTT. The chain has TRBV7-2 and TRBJ1-6, with D hard to call. There are 15 residues in the CDR3. Germline CDR1 SGHTA, CDR2 FQGNSA. V lost 3 bases and J lost 7, with 13 bases in between. The full variable domain, completed using reference TRBV7-2 and TRBJ1-6, is GAGVSQSPSNKVTEKGKDVELRCDPISGHTALYWYRQSLGQGLEFLIYFQGNSAPDKSGLPSDRFSAERTGGSVSTLTIQRTQQEDSAVYLCASSLGAIGNSPLHFGNGTRLTVT.

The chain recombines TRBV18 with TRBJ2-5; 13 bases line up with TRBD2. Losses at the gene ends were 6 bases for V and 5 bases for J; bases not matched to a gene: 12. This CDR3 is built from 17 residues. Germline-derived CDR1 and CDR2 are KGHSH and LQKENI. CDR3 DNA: TGTGCCAGCTCTCCCAATATACTAGCGGGAGGGCCCGAGACCCAGTACTTC. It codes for CASSPNILAGGPETQYF. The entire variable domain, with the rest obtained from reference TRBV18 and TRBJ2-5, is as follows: NAGVMQNPRHLVRRRGQEARLRCSPMKGHSHVYWYRQLPEEGLKFMVYLQKENIIDESGMPKERFSAEFPKEGPSILRIQQVVRGDSAAYFCASSPNILAGGPETQYFGPGTRLLVL.

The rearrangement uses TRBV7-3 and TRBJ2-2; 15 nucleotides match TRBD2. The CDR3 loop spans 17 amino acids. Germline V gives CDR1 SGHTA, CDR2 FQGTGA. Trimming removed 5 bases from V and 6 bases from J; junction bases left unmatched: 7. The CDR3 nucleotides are TGTGCCAGCAGCCCCCCGGGACTAGCGGGAGGAGCCGGGGAGCTGTTTTTT. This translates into CASSPPGLAGGAGELFF. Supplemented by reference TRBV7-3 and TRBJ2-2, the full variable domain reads GAGVSQTPSNKVTEKGKYVELRCDPISGHTALYWYRQSLGQGPEFLIYFQGTGAADDSGLPNDRFFAVRPEGSVSTLKIQRTERGDSAVYLCASSPPGLAGGAGELFFGEGSRLTVL.

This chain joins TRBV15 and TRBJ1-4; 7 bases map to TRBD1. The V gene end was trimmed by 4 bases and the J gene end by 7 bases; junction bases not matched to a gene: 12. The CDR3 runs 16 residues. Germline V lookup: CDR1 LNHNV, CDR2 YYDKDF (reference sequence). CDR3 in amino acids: CATSTAGTELGEKLFF. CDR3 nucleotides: TGTGCCACCAGCACCGCCGGGACAGAGCTGGGTGAAAAACTGTTTTTT. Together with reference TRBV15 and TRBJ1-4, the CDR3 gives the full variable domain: DAMVIQNPRYQVTQFGKPVTLSCSQTLNHNVMYWYQQKSSQAPKLLFHYYDKDFNNEADTPDNFQSRRPNTSFCFLDIRSPGLGDTAMYLCATSTAGTELGEKLFFGSGTQLSVL.

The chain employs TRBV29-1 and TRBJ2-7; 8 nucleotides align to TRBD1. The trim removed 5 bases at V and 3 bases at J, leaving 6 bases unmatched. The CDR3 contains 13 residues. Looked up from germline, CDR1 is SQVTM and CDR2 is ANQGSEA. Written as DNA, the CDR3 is TGCAGCGTTAGAGAAGGGACAGGCTACGAGCAGTACTTC. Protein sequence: CSVREGTGYEQYF.

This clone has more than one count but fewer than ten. CDR3 nucleotide sequence: TGTGCCAGCAGCCCGGGGATCTCTGGAAACACCATATATTTT. It encodes CASSPGISGNTIYF. This sequence joins TRBV6-1 and TRBJ1-3, with D hard to call. V lost 6 bases and J lost 0, with 9 bases in between. CDR3 length: 14 residues. CDR1 is MNHNS and CDR2 is SASEGT in the germline V gene.